Below, 5 T cell receptor beta chains from the same sample are listed, as sequenced in a study of metastatic and nonmetastatic thyroid tumors. Ahead of thyroid surgery, no patient had received treatment of any kind. TCRdb reassembled clones from the PCR reads with MiXCR. The sample has around 14,000 clones; under 25% are singletons. The sequencing input was tumor tissue. Receptors were obtained from a female donor with papillary thyroid cancer or a benign thyroid nodule (not recorded which). Some clones in this sample may be carry-over from other donors' samples.

This clone was detected ten times or more. The chain carries TRBV5-1 and TRBJ2-5; no definite D call. The CDR3 extends over 14 amino acids. Between the trimmed V and J ends, which lost 0 bases and 2 bases, there was a span of 8 bases. CDR1 and CDR2 from the germline V gene are SGHRS and YFSETQ. This CDR3 is CASSLGADQETQYF. CDR3 nucleotides: TGCGCCAGCAGCTTGGGGGCAGATCAAGAGACCCAGTACTTC.

This clone was seen many times. The genes are TRBV11-3 and TRBJ2-3, with D possibly matching TRBD2 (6 bases). Trimming stripped 1 base from V and 6 bases from J, with 8 bases between. CDR1 is SGHNT, CDR2 YENEEA, per germline. The CDR3 contains 13 residues. CDR3 DNA sequence: TGTGCCAGCAGCTTAGGGGGGGAGGATACGCAGTATTTT. This sequence encodes CASSLGGEDTQYF.

This clone was counted ten times or more. The chain carries TRBV11-2 and TRBJ2-3, with 7 bases identical to TRBD2. The germline gives CDR1 SGHAT, CDR2 FQNNGV. The J segment lost 1 base and the V segment lost 0 bases, leaving 1 base of the junction unmatched. This CDR3 contains 15 residues. The CDR3: CASSLDAGGTDTQYF. CDR3 sequence (DNA): TGTGCCAGCAGCTTAGACGCGGGAGGCACAGATACGCAGTATTTT.

The rearrangement links TRBV7-2 to TRBJ2-1; TRBD1 or TRBD2 may be the D gene (5 bases each). Germline CDR1 SGHTA, CDR2 FQGNSA. This CDR3 is 15 amino acids long. V was cut by 4 bases and J by 10 bases, with 20 bases left in between. The chain's CDR3 is CASSSAGADAREQFF. Here the CDR3 DNA reads TGTGCCAGCAGCTCAGCCGGGGCCGATGCGAGGGAGCAGTTCTTC.

A note on this clone: One junction end disagrees with the germline gene, perhaps due to a read error. The chain joins TRBV6-4 to TRBJ2-3, with TRBD2 identical over 8 bases. Per the germline V gene, CDR1 is MRHNA and CDR2 is SNTAGT. The CDR3 covers 16 residues. The CDR3 spells CASSDSSGGNADTQYF. Here the CDR3 DNA reads TGTGCCAGCAGTGACTCAAGCGGGGGCAACGCAGACACGCAGTATTTT.